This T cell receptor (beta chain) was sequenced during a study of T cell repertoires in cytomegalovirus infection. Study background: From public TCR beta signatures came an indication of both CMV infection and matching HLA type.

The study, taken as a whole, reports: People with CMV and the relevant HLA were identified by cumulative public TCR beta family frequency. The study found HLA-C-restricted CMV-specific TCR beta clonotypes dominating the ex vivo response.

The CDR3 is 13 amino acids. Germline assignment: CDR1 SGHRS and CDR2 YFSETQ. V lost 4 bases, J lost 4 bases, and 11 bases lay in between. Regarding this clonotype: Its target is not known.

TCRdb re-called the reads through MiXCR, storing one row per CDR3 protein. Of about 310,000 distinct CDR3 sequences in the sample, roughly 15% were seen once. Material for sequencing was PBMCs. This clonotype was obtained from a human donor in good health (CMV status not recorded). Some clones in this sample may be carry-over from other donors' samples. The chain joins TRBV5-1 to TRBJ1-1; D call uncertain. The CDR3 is CASSQLWGTEAFF. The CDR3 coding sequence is TGCGCCAGCAGCCAATTATGGGGCACTGAAGCTTTCTTT.